The rows below give T cell receptor beta chains drawn from one sample of a study of blood T cell repertoires in COVID-19. Sequenced by immunoSEQ multiplex PCR; TCRdb stores in-frame clones only, minus some. This sample has a few hundred thousand clones, with about 86% found just once. Material for sequencing was PBMCs or T cells enriched from blood (not recorded which). All receptors derive from a man aged 30-40 years with acute COVID-19. CDR3s include the opening cysteine and the closing phenylalanine or tryptophan. D genes are given only for firm matches. Only part of the rows carry a size: once, few, many, or a class if the clone is expanded.

v_gene	abundance	j_gene	d_gene	CDR3aa	CDR3nt
TRBV7-6	.	TRBJ2-1	.	CASSRDTNPGNEQFF	TGTGCCAGCAGCCGCGACACCAATCCCGGCAATGAGCAGTTCTTC
TRBV5-1	.	TRBJ2-1	TRBD1	CASSLDGIWGQKTYDEQFF	TGCGCCAGCAGCTTGGACGGGATCTGGGGACAGAAAACGTATGATGAGCAGTTCTTC
TRBV7-3	.	TRBJ2-3	TRBD1	CASSRGGQGTDTQYF	TGTGCCAGCAGCCGAGGGGGACAGGGCACAGATACGCAGTATTTT
TRBV7-6	.	TRBJ1-4	.	CASRAGGAQNEKLFF	TGTGCCAGCAGGGCTGGAGGGGCGCAAAATGAAAAACTGTTTTTT
TRBV25-1	.	TRBJ1-1	.	CASSDNEAFF	TGTGCCAGCAGTGACAATGAAGCTTTCTTT
TRBV5-6	.	TRBJ1-5	TRBD1	CASSMTGQEYQPQHF	TGTGCCAGCAGTATGACAGGGCAGGAATATCAGCCCCAGCATTTT
TRBV5-5	.	TRBJ1-6	.	CASSFGHQNSPLHF	TGTGCCAGCAGCTTTGGTCACCAGAATTCACCCCTCCACTTT
TRBV11-2	.	TRBJ2-1	TRBD2	CASSLDLAGGPLRNEQFF	TGTGCCAGCAGCTTAGATTTAGCGGGAGGGCCTTTACGGAATGAGCAGTTCTTC
TRBV6-5	.	TRBJ1-1	.	CASSGEFEAFF	TGTGCCAGCAGCGGGGAATTTGAAGCTTTCTTT
TRBV5-1	few	TRBJ2-2	TRBD2	CASSPAASGFTGELFF	TGTGCCAGCAGCCCCGCGGCTAGCGGGTTTACCGGGGAGCTGTTTTTT
TRBV6-1	.	TRBJ1-1	.	CASSERQGWDTEAFF	TGTGCCAGCAGTGAACGGCAGGGTTGGGACACTGAAGCTTTCTTT
TRBV6-6	.	TRBJ1-5	TRBD1	CASSPGQGMSSNQPQHF	TGTGCCAGCAGTCCGGGACAGGGGATGAGTAGCAATCAGCCCCAGCATTTT
TRBV19	.	TRBJ1-2	.	CASSISFNYGYTF	TGTGCCAGTAGTATTTCGTTTAACTATGGCTACACCTTC
TRBV7-2	once	TRBJ2-1	TRBD1	CASSFRDRSYNEQFF	TGTGCCAGCAGCTTTAGGGACAGATCCTACAATGAGCAGTTCTTC
TRBV23-1	once	TRBJ2-5	TRBD1	CARQGQLIQETQYF	TGCGCCAGACAGGGACAGCTAATCCAAGAGACCCAGTACTTC
TRBV28	.	TRBJ2-5	TRBD2	CASSYRSGTRMKTQYF	TGTGCCAGCAGCTACCGTTCCGGGACTAGGATGAAGACCCAGTACTTC
TRBV7-3	.	TRBJ2-1	.	CASSPDANGYEQFF	TGTGCCAGCAGCCCCGATGCGAACGGGTATGAGCAGTTCTTC
TRBV19	.	TRBJ2-1	.	CASSRGGLNEQFF	TGTGCCAGTAGTAGGGGGGGCCTAAATGAGCAGTTCTTC
TRBV12-3/TRBV12-4	.	TRBJ1-2	.	CASTEYGVDGYTF	TGTGCCAGCACAGAGTACGGAGTCGATGGCTACACCTTC
TRBV11-2	.	TRBJ2-3	TRBD1	CASSLGPGGVTDTQYF	TGTGCCAGCAGCTTAGGGCCAGGGGGCGTCACAGATACGCAGTATTTT
TRBV7-7	.	TRBJ2-1	TRBD2	CASSLGRVGNEQFF	TGTGCCAGCAGCTTGGGGAGGGTTGGCAATGAGCAGTTCTTC
TRBV18	.	TRBJ1-1	.	CASSPGSGKANTEAFF	TGTGCCAGCTCACCAGGGTCGGGGAAGGCGAACACTGAAGCTTTCTTT
TRBV29-1	few	TRBJ1-5	TRBD1	CSATTGRNQPQHF	TGCAGCGCCACGACAGGGCGCAATCAGCCCCAGCATTTT
TRBV28	.	TRBJ1-2	.	CASSSRPGNYGYTF	TGTGCCAGCAGTTCGCGCCCGGGAAACTATGGCTACACCTTC
TRBV5-1	.	TRBJ1-2	.	CASSLDGRPSYGYTF	TGTGCCAGCAGCTTGGACGGCAGGCCGTCCTATGGCTACACCTTC
TRBV4-1	.	TRBJ2-3	.	CASSQGGVADTQYF	TGCGCCAGCAGCCAAGGGGGGGTCGCAGATACGCAGTATTTT
TRBV2	.	TRBJ1-6	.	CASSEFRDNYNSPLHF	TGTGCCAGCAGTGAATTTCGGGACAACTATAATTCACCCCTCCACTTT
TRBV19	.	TRBJ1-1	TRBD1	CASESGGLTEAFF	TGTGCCAGCGAGTCAGGGGGGCTAACTGAAGCTTTCTTT
TRBV6-5	medium-sized	TRBJ1-1	.	CASSPLGHTEAFF	TGTGCCAGCTCTCCCCTTGGGCACACTGAAGCTTTCTTT
TRBV18	.	TRBJ2-5	.	CASSPLLPETQYF	TGTGCCAGCTCACCGCTACTCCCGGAGACCCAGTACTTC
TRBV28	.	TRBJ1-1	.	CASSLSGGGTEAFF	TGTGCCAGCAGTTTATCGGGGGGTGGCACTGAAGCTTTCTTT
TRBV7-2	once	TRBJ2-3	.	CASSLALVAQYF	TGTGCCAGCAGCTTAGCCCTAGTCGCGCAGTATTTT
TRBV9	.	TRBJ2-2	TRBD1	CASSPRVGTGGTGELFF	TGTGCCAGCAGCCCTCGGGTAGGGACAGGGGGCACCGGGGAGCTGTTTTTT
TRBV10-3	few	TRBJ1-6	.	CAISERGGQSNSPLHF	TGTGCCATCAGTGAGCGGGGGGGGCAGTCGAATTCACCCCTCCACTTT
TRBV29-1	.	TRBJ2-1	.	CSVEVGTGNEQFF	TGCAGCGTTGAAGTCGGCACCGGGAATGAGCAGTTCTTC